This TCR beta chain was identified during a study of OX40 agonist ivuxolimab in advanced cancers. Study at large: Each patient was given ivuxolimab into a vein every 2 weeks, at 0.01 to 10 mg/kg.

The method was immunoSEQ multiplex PCR; TCRdb's version includes in-frame clones alone and lacks a portion of them. Found here are more than 75,000 clones, about nine tenths of them singletons; the top ten hold around 0.4%. For this clone: Its antigen is not identified.

Prior autoimmune disease or systemic immunosuppression barred patients. Germline loops: CDR1 SGHRS, CDR2 YFSETQ. The V gene lost 0 bases and the J gene lost 5 bases, with 14 bases spanning the gap. This CDR3 is built from 16 residues. The study, taken as a whole, reports: Relatively little clonal expansion, among the lowest observed, appeared in partial responders at 0.1-3.0 mg/kg. Fewer expanded clones were found on average in CD4+ than in CD8+ T cells.

The chain recombines TRBV5-1 with TRBJ2-2; possibly TRBD2 for D (5 bases). The sample here was CD4+ or CD8+ T cells sorted from blood, taken in a trial of the OX40 agonist ivuxolimab. This sequence originates from an adult with an advanced solid tumor such as melanoma, head and neck, liver or kidney cancer. Here the CDR3 reads CASSLAREAVTGELFF. The DNA for the CDR3 is TGCGCCAGCAGCTTGGCCCGGGAAGCCGTTACCGGGGAGCTGTTTTTT.